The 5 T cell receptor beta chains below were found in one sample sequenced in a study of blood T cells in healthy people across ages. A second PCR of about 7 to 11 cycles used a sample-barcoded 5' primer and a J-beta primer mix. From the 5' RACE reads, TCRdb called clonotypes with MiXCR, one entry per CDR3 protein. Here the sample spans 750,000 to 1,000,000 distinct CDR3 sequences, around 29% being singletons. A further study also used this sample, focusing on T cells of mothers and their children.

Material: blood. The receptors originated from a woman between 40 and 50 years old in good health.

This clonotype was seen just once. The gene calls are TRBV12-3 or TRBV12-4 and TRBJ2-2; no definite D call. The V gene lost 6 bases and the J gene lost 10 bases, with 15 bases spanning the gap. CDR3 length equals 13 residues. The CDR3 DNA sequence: TGTGCCAGCAGCGATAGGGCCTCCCAGGAGCTGTTTTTT. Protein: CASSDRASQELFF.

The CDR3 nucleotides read TGCAGTGCTAGAGACCATCGGTGGGACAGGGGATACACCGGGGAGCTGTTTTTT. Its translation: CSARDHRWDRGYTGELFF. V gene TRBV20-1 combines with J gene TRBJ2-2; 10 positions match TRBD1. V gave up 0 bases and J gave up 3 bases; unmatched junction bases: 10. The CDR3 loop spans 18 amino acids. Germline V CDR1 and CDR2: DFQATT, SNEGSKA (reference sequence).

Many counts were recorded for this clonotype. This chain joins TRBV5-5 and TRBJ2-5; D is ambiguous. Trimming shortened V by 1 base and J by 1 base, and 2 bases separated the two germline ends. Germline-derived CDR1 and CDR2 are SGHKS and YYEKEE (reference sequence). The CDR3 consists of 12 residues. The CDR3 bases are TGTGCCAGCAGCTTGACCCAAGAGACCCAGTACTTC. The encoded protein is CASSLTQETQYF.

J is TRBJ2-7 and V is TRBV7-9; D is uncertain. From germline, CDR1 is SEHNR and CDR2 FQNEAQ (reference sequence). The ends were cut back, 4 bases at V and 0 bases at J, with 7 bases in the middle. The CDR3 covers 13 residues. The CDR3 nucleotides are TGTGCCAGCAGCTATACTAACTCCTACGAGCAGTACTTC. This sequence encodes CASSYTNSYEQYF.

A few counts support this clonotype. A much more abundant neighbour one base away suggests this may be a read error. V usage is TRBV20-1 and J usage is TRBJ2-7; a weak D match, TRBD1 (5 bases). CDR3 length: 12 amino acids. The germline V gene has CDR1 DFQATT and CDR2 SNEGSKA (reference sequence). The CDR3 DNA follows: TGCAGGGCTAGGGTCGACAGCCACGAGCAGTACTTC. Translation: CRARVDSHEQYF.